The sequence of this TCR beta chain was determined in a study of blood T cell repertoires in COVID-19. Whole-study context: COVID-19 samples from acute and convalescent phases originated in the United States, Italy and Spain. T cells, B-cell-depleted T cells, or PBMCs provided the cDNA or gDNA that served as material.

Original methodology: Counts of nucleated cells, estimated from reference gene primer amplification, were obtained. Libraries were prepared by immunoSEQ multiplex PCR; TCRdb keeps only in-frame clonotypes and omits some of them. That table supplies the V and J calls and clone size; D and trimming were determined from the DNA. The sample contains almost 300,000 clones, around 86% of which appear only once. Trimming shortened V by 5 bases and J by 10 bases, and 19 bases separated the two germline ends. CDR3 length equals 13 residues. Germline V gene lookup returns CDR1 SQVTM and CDR2 ANQGSEA. This sequence was found in a man aged 65 to 79 with acute or convalescent COVID-19. Sequenced sample: peripheral blood. The chain links TRBV29-1 to TRBJ2-3, with TRBD1 as a possible D gene (6 bases). The chain's CDR3 is CSVLTGRAFSQYF. The CDR3, as DNA: TGCAGCGTTCTGACAGGCCGTGCCTTTTCGCAGTATTTT.